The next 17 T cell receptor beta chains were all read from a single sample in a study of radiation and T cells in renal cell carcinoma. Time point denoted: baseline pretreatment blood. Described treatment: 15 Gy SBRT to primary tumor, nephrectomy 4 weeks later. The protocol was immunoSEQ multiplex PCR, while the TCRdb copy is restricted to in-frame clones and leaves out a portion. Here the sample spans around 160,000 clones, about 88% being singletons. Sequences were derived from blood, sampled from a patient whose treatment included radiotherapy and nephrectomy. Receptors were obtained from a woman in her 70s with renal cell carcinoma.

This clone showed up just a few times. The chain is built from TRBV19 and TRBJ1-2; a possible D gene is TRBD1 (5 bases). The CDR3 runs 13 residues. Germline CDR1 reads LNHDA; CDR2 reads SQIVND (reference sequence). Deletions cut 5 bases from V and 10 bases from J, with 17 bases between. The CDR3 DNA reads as TGTGCCAGTAGTGATCCAACAGGCTTAGTCTACACCTTC. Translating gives CASSDPTGLVYTF. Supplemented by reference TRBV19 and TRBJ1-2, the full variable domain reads DGGITQSPKYLFRKEGQNVTLSCEQNLNHDAMYWYRQDPGQGLRLIYYSQIVNDFQKGDIAEGYSVSREKKESFPLTVTSAQKNPTAFYLCASSDPTGLVYTFGSGTRLTVV.

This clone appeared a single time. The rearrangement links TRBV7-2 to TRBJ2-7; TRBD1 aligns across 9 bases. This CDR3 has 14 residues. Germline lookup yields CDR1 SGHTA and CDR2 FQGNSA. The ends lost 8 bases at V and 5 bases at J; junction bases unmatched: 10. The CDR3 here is CASFPWDRADEQYF. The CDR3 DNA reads TGTGCCAGCTTTCCCTGGGACAGGGCTGACGAGCAGTACTTC.

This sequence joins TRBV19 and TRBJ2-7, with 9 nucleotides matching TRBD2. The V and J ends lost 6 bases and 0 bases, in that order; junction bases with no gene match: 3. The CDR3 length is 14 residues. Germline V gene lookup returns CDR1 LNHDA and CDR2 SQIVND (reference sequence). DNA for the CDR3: TGTGCCAGTAGCCGGACTAGCGACTCCTACGAGCAGTACTTC. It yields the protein CASSRTSDSYEQYF.

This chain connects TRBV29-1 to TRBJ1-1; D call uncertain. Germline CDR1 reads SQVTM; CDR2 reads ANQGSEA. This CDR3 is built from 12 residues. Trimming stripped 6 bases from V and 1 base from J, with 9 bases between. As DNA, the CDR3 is TGCAGCGTGAACCGTTGGAACACTGAAGCTTTCTTT. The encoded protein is CSVNRWNTEAFF.

The CDR3 loop is CATSRDLGGANEKLFF. The CDR3 DNA is TGTGCCACCAGCAGAGATCTCGGGGGGGCTAATGAAAAACTGTTTTTT. The chain uses TRBV15 and TRBJ1-4; D is perhaps TRBD1 (5 bases). V was clipped by 0 bases and J by 3 bases, with 11 bases between them. The germline V gene encodes CDR1 LNHNV and CDR2 YYDKDF (reference sequence). The CDR3 is 16 residues long.

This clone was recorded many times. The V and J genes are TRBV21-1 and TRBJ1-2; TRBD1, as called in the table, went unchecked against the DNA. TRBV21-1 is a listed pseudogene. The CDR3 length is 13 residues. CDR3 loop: CASNWDRWPSYTF. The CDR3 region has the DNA TGTGCCAGCAACTGGGACAGATGGCCCTCCTACACCTTC.

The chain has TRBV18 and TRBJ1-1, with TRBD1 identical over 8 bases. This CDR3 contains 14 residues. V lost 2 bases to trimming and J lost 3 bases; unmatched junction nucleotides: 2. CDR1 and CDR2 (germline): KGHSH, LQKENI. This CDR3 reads CASSPLTGDTEAFF. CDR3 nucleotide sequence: TGTGCCAGCTCACCATTGACAGGGGACACTGAAGCTTTCTTT. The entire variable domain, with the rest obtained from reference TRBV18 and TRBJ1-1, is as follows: NAGVMQNPRHLVRRRGQEARLRCSPMKGHSHVYWYRQLPEEGLKFMVYLQKENIIDESGMPKERFSAEFPKEGPSILRIQQVVRGDSAAYFCASSPLTGDTEAFFGQGTRLTVV.

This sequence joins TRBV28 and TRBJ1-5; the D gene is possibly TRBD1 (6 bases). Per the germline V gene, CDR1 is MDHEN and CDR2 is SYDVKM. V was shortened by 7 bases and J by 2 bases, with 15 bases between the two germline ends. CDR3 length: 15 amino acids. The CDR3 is CASTLRGGRNQPQHF. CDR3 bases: TGTGCCAGCACCCTTCGGGGGGGCCGCAATCAGCCCCAGCATTTT.

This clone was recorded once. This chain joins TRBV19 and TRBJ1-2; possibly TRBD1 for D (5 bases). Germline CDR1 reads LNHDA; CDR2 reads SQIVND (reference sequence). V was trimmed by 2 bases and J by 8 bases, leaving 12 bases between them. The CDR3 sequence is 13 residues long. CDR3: CASSISDSGGYTF. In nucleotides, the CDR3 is TGTGCCAGTAGTATATCTGACAGTGGGGGCTACACCTTC. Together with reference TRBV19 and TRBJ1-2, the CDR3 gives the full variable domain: DGGITQSPKYLFRKEGQNVTLSCEQNLNHDAMYWYRQDPGQGLRLIYYSQIVNDFQKGDIAEGYSVSREKKESFPLTVTSAQKNPTAFYLCASSISDSGGYTFGSGTRLTVV.

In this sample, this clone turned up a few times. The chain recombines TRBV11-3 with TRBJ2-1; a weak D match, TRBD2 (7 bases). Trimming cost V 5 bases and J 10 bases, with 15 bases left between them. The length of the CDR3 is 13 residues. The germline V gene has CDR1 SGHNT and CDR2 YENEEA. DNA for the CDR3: TGTGCCAGCAGCGTTAGTAGGGGGGGAGAGCAGTTCTTC. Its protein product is CASSVSRGGEQFF. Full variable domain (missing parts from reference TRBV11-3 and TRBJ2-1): EAGVVQSPRYKIIEKKQPVAFWCNPISGHNTLYWYLQNLGQGPELLIRYENEEAVDDSQLPKDRFSAERLKGVDSTLKIQPAELGDSAVYLCASSVSRGGEQFFGPGTRLTVL.

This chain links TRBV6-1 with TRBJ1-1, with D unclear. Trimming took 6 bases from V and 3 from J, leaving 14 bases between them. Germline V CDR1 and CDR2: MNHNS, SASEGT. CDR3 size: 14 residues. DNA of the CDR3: TGTGCCAGCAGCCGGGAGAGGTCGGACACTGAAGCTTTCTTT. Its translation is CASSRERSDTEAFF.

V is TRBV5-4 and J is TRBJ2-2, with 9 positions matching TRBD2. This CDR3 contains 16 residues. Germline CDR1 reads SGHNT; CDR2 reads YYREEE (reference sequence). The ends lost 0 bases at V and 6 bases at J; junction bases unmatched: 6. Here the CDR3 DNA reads TGTGCCAGCAGCTTGGCGCTAGCGGGGTGGGCCGGGGAGCTGTTTTTT. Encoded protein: CASSLALAGWAGELFF.

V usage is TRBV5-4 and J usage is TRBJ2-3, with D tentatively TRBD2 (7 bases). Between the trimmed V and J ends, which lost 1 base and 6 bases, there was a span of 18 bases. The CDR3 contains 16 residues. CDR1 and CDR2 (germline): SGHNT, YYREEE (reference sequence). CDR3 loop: CASSLNAGARWDTQYF. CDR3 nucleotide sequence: TGTGCCAGCAGCTTGAACGCGGGGGCGCGTTGGGATACGCAGTATTTT.

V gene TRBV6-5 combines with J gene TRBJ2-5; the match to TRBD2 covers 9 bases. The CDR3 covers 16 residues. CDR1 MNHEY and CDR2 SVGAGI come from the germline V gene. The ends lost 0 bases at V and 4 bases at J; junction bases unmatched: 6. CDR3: CASSYSRTSVTETQYF. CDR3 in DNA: TGTGCCAGCAGTTACTCCCGGACTAGCGTTACAGAGACCCAGTACTTC.

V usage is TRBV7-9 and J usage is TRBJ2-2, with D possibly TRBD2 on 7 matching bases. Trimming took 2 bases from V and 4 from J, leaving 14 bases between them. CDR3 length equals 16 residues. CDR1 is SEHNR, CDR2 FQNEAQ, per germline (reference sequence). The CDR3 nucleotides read TGTGCCAGCAGCTTACTGGCGGGGGCGAGCACCGGGGAGCTGTTTTTT. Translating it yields CASSLLAGASTGELFF.

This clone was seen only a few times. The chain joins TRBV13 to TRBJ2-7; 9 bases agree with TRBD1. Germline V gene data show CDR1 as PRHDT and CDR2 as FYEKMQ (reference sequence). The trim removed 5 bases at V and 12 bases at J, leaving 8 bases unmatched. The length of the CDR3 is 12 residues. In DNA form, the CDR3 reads TGTGCCAGCAGCCTGACTACAGGGGGCCCGTACTTC. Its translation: CASSLTTGGPYF.

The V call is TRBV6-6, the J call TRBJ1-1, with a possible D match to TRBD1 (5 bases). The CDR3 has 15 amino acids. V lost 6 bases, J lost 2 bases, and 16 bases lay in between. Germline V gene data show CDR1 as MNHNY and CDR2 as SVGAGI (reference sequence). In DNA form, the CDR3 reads TGTGCCAGCAGAACAGGCGGATCCATTAACACTGAAGCTTTCTTT. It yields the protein CASRTGGSINTEAFF.